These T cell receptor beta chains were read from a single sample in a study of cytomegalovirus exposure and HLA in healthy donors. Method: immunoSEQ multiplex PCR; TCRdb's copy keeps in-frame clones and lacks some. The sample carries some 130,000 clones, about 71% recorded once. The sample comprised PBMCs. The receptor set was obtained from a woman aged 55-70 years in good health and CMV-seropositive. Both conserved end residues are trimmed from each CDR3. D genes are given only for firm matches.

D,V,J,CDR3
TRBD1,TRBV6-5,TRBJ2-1,ASSSGTGQNNEQF
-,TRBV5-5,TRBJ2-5,ASRSGSYQETQY
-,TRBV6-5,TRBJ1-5,ASTAGVDQPQH
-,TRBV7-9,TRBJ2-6,AIRQGSSGANVLT
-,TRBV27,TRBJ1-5,ASSLRASPGNQPQH
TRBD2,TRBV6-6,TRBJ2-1,ASLLISGGRYNEQF
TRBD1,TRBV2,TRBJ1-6,ASSRQGFGGSPLH
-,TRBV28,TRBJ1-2,ASSAGSRNYGYT
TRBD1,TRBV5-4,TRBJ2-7,ASSLGQGVEQY
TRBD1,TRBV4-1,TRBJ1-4,ASSPPDRQNEKLF
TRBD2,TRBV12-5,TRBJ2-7,ASGPSGGYEQY
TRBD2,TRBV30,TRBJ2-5,AWSPLAGTQETQY
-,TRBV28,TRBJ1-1,ASSFPQNTEAF
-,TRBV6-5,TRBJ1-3,ASSYSSTATGNTIY
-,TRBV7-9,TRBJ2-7,ATSGDYEQY
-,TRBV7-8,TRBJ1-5,ASSLERRSPTFNQPQH
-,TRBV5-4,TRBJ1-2,ASSLIKGHNYGYT
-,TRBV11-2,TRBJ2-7,ASSTAQGGQY
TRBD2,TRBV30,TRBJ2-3,AWSAGLAASTDTQY
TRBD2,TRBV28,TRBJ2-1,ASSYKGLAAYNEQF
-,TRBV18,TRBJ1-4,ASSPPGTNEKLF
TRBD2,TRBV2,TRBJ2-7,ASRETGTRDYEQY
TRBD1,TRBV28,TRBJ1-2,ASNHGQGSYGYT
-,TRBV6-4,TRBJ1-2,ASSDSSGYGYT
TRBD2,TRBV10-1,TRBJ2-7,ASSGTNSYEQY
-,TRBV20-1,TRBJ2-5,SATTGETQY
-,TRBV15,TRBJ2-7,ATSRDLSEQY
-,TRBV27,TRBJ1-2,ASSQAGINYGYT
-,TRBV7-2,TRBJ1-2,ASSLETVYGYT
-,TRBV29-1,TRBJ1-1,SVVPRSMNTEAF
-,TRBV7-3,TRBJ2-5,ASSTGPGKETQY
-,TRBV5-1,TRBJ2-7,ASSPREGYEQY
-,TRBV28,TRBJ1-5,ASIRAGGGNQPQH
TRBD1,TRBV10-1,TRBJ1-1,ASSAGGTEAF
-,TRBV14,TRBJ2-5,ASSQSLQETQY
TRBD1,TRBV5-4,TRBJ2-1,ASSLAATGGSEQF
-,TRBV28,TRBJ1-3,ASSLSGPGSTGNTIY
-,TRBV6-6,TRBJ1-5,ASRTSTGDNQPQH
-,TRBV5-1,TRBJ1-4,ASSGEVRNEKLF
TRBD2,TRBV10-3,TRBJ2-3,AISTSGRTDTQY
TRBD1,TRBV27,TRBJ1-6,ASSFSGGLNSPLH
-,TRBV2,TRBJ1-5,ASSEMLWNQPQH
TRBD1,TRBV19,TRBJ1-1,ASGRDRGSEAF
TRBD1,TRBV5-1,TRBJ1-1,ASSPGTGQGNTEAF
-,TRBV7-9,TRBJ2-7,ASSPADTQGNHEQY
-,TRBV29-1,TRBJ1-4,SVQQATNEKLF
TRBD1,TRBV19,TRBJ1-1,ASSAPGQGSTEAF
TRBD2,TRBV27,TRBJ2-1,ASSFRSGRSSYNEQF